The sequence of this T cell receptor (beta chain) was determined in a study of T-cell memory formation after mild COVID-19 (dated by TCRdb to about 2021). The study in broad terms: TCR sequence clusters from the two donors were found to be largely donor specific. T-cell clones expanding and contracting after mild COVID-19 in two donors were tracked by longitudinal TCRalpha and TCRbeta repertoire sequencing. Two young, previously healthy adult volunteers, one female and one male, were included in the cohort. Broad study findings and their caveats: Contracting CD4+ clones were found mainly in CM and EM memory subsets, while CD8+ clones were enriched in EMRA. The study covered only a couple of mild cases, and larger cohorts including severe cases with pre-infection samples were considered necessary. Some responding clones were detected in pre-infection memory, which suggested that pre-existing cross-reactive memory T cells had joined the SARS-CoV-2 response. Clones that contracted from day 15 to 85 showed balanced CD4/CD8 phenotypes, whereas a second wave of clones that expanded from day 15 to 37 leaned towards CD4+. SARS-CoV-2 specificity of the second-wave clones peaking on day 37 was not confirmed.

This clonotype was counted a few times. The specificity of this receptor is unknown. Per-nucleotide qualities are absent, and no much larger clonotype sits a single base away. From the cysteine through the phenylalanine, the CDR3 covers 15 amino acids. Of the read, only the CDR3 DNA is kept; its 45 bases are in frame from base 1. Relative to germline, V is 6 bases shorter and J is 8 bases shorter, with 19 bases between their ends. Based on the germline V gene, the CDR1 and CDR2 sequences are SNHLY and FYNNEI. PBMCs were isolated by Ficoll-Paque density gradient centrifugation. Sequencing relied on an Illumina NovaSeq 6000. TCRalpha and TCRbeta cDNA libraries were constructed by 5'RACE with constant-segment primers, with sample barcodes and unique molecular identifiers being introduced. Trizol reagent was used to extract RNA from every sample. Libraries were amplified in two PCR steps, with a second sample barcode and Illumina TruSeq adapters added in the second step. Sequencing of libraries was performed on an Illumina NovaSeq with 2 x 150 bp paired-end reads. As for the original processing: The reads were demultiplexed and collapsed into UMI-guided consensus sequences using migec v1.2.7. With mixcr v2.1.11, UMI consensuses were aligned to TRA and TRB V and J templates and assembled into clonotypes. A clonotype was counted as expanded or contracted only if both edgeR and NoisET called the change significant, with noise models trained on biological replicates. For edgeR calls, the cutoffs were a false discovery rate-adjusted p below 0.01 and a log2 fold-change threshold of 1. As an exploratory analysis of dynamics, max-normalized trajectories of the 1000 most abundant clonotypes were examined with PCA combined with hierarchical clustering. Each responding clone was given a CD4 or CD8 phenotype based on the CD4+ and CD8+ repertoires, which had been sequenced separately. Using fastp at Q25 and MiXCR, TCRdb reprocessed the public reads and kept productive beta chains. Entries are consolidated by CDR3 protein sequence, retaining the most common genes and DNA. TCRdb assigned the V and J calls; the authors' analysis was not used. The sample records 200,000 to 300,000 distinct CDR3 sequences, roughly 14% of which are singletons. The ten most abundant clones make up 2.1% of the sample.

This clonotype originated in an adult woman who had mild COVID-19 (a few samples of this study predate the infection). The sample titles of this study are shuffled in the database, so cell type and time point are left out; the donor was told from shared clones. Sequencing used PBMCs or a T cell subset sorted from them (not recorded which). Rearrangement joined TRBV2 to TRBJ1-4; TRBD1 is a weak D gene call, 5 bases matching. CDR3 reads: CASRRQGLAREKLFF. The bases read TGTGCCAGCAGGAGGCAGGGCCTGGCAAGGGAAAAACTGTTTTTT.